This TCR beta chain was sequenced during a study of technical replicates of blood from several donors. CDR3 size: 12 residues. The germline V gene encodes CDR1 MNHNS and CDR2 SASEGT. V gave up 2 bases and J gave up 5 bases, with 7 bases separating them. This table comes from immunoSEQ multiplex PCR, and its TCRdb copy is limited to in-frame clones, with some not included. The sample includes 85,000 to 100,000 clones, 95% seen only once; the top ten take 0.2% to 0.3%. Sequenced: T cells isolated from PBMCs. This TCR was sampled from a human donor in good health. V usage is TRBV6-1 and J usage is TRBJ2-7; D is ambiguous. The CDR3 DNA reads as TGTGCCAGCAGTGAAAATAGCAACGAGCAGTACTTC. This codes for CASSENSNEQYF.